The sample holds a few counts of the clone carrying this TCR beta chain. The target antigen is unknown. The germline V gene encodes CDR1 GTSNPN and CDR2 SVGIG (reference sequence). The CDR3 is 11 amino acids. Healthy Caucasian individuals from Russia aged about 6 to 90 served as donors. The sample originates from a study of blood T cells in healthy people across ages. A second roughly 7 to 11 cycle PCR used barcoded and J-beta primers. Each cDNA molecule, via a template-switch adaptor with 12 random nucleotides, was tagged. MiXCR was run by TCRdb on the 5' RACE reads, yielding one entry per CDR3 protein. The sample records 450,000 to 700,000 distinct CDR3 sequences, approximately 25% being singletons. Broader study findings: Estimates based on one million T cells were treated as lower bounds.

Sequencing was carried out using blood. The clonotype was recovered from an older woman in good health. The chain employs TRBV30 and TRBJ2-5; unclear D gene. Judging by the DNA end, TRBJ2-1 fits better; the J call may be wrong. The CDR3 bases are TGTGCCTGGAGTGTACGGGCGGAGCAGTTCTTC. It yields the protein CAWSVRAEQFF.